This T cell receptor beta chain was captured in a study of T cells in Graves' hyperthyroidism and ophthalmopathy. Study outcomes and limitations: With a median lead of around 6.7 months before onset, the model predicted ophthalmopathy.

This CDR3 has 15 amino acids. Germline lookup yields CDR1 MGHRA and CDR2 YSYEKL. Germline trimming cut 0 bases from V and 6 bases from J; bases unmatched to any gene: 8. TCR beta CDR3 regions were amplified from RNA. With the HTBI primer set, the TCR CDR3 went through a first round of RT-PCR. TCRdb fed the multiplex PCR reads into MiXCR, producing one record per CDR3 protein. The top ten clones hold roughly 14% of a sample with 550,000 to 650,000 distinct CDR3 sequences, 12% to 15% of them seen once. This clonotype has more than one count but fewer than ten. No antigen is known for it. This receptor was obtained from a woman aged 40 to 55 with Graves' hyperthyroidism. The V gene is TRBV4-1, the J gene TRBJ2-7, with 7 positions matching TRBD1. Sequenced material: blood. The DNA for the CDR3 is TGCGCCAGCAGCCAAGATAAGGGGGCGAGGAGCGAGCAGTACTTC. Its translation is CASSQDKGARSEQYF.